This T cell receptor beta chain was captured by sequencing in a study of T cells in Graves' hyperthyroidism and ophthalmopathy. Whole-study results and caveats: Model output signaled ophthalmopathy a median 6.5 months ahead of onset. Most clonotypes expanded in thyroid above 0.001 were likewise present in blood.

As for this clonotype: Its matching antigen is unknown.

Amplified regions were TCR beta CDR3 sequences from RNA transcripts. RT-PCR in the first round (using the HTBI primer set) targeted the TCR CDR3. From the multiplex PCR reads, TCRdb called clonotypes with MiXCR, one entry per CDR3 protein. The table lists nearly 600,000 distinct CDR3 sequences, around 14% of them singletons. These patients, aged 18 to 65, had recently diagnosed hyperthyroidism lasting under 2 months. PBMCs were derived from around 10 ml fresh peripheral blood. After removal of 0 bases from V and 4 bases from J, the junction contained 3 bases not matched to a gene. The CDR3 sequence is 14 residues long.

This chain joins TRBV12-3 or TRBV12-4 and TRBJ2-7; 7 nucleotides agree with TRBD2. The sequence was collected from a woman aged 25 to 39 with Graves' hyperthyroidism that later progressed to Graves' ophthalmopathy. The source material was blood. The CDR3 DNA reads as TGTGCCAGCAGTTTAGCGGCCGGGGGGTACGAGCAGTACTTC. Its translation: CASSLAAGGYEQYF.